The 10 T cell receptor beta chains in this list originate from one sample, sequenced in a study of post-analysis software for immune sequencing data. Carried by the TCR beta cDNA libraries were unique molecular identifiers. TCRdb re-called the PCR reads with MiXCR, one entry per CDR3 protein. The sample contains about 770,000 distinct CDR3 sequences, about 45% of which appear only once. Their recognized antigens are unknown. Regarding the study as a whole: Controls showed lower frequencies than patients for roughly five TRBV segments, and TRBV5-6, TRBV5-1 and TRBV20-1 were among these.

Sequenced sample: blood. The receptors shown here come from a girl aged 5-17 years with multiple sclerosis.

The V call is TRBV27, the J call TRBJ2-1, with D tentatively TRBD2 (6 bases). The CDR3 runs 16 residues. Per the germline V gene, CDR1 is MNHEY and CDR2 is SMNVEV (reference sequence). The V gene lost 3 bases and the J gene lost 5 bases, with 17 bases spanning the gap. This CDR3 is CASSFLSTRDDNEQFF. CDR3 nucleotides: TGTGCCAGCAGTTTCCTGTCGACTAGAGACGACAATGAGCAGTTCTTC.

The chain is built from TRBV9 and TRBJ2-1, with TRBD1 as a possible D gene (6 bases). The germline V gene has CDR1 SGDLS and CDR2 YYNGEE. Trimming removed 2 bases from V and 7 bases from J, with 13 bases in between. This CDR3 contains 14 residues. Here the CDR3 DNA reads TGTGCCAGCAGCGTCTCACAGGGTAAGAATGAGCAGTTCTTC. Translation: CASSVSQGKNEQFF.

This clonotype was counted between two and nine times. The chain couples TRBV5-1 to TRBJ2-3, with 8 bases aligning to TRBD2. J gave up 2 bases and V 0 bases, and 5 bases lay outside the gene matches. Germline V lookup: CDR1 SGHRS, CDR2 YFSETQ. The CDR3 length is 16 residues. This CDR3 reads CASSLASSGDTDTQYF. The CDR3 DNA sequence: TGCGCCAGCAGCTTGGCAAGTAGCGGGGACACAGATACGCAGTATTTT. The full variable domain, rest sourced from reference TRBV5-1 and TRBJ2-3, is KAGVTQTPRYLIKTRGQQVTLSCSPISGHRSVSWYQQTPGQGLQFLFEYFSETQRNKGNFPGRFSGRQFSNSRSEMNVSTLELGDSALYLCASSLASSGDTDTQYFGPGTRLTVL.

This clonotype was counted a few times. V and J are TRBV5-1 and TRBJ2-3, with TRBD2 identical over 14 bases. Germline CDR1 SGHRS, CDR2 YFSETQ. V trimming: 1 base; J trimming: 5 bases; junction bases outside the gene matches: 3. The CDR3 totals 16 residues. This chain's CDR3 is CASSLRLAGGIDTQYF. DNA for the CDR3: TGCGCCAGCAGCTTGAGACTAGCGGGAGGGATAGATACGCAGTATTTT.

The chain recombines TRBV12-3 or TRBV12-4 with TRBJ1-5; TRBD1 matches at 10 bases. V lost 6 bases and J lost 3; bases outside the gene matches: 8. The CDR3 has 16 amino acids. The CDR3 protein is CASRLTGGLVNQPQHF. The CDR3 nucleotides read TGTGCCAGCAGGTTGACAGGGGGCTTAGTCAATCAGCCCCAGCATTTT.

CDR3: CASSLHGRKSTDTQYF. CDR3 nucleotides: TGCGCCAGCAGCTTGCACGGGAGAAAAAGCACAGATACGCAGTATTTT. V and J are TRBV5-1 and TRBJ2-3; TRBD2 might be the D (6 bases). Per the germline V gene, CDR1 is SGHRS and CDR2 is YFSETQ. V dropped 1 base and J dropped 0 bases, with 12 bases sitting between them. The CDR3 has 16 residues.

The chain combines TRBV6-5 with TRBJ2-7; TRBD2 matches at 13 bases. Losses at the gene ends were 5 bases for V and 6 bases for J; bases not matched to a gene: 7. CDR3 length equals 15 residues. Germline-derived CDR1 and CDR2 are MNHEY and SVGAGI. The CDR3 region has the DNA TGTGCCAGCAGTCTTCGGACTAGCGGGAGCGGCGAGCAGTACTTC. Encoded protein: CASSLRTSGSGEQYF.

The rearrangement joins TRBV6-2 or TRBV6-3 to TRBJ2-5; 7 bases align to TRBD1. This CDR3 comprises 13 residues. Germline CDR1 and CDR2: MNHEY and SVGEGT. The junction had 10 bases not matched to a gene; V was cut back by 4 bases and J by 11 bases. This CDR3 is CASSSTGMGEQYF. CDR3 nucleotides: TGTGCCAGCAGTTCGACAGGGATGGGGGAGCAGTACTTC.

V usage is TRBV6-1 and J usage is TRBJ1-1; no clear D. CDR1 and CDR2 (germline): MNHNS, SASEGT. The length of the CDR3 is 10 residues. V dropped 7 bases and J dropped 7 bases, with 7 bases sitting between them. Here the CDR3 DNA reads TGTGCCAGCATACGGGATGAAGCTTTCTTT. Amino acid sequence: CASIRDEAFF.

This clonotype was seen only a few times. The V gene is TRBV28, the J gene TRBJ1-2; TRBD1 agrees at 9 bases. CDR3 size: 14 residues. Per germline, CDR1 MDHEN and CDR2 SYDVKM. V lost 5 bases, J lost 4 bases, and 5 bases stayed unmatched. The CDR3 coding sequence is TGTGCCAGCAGTGGACCGGGACAGGGCTATGGCTACACCTTC. As protein: CASSGPGQGYGYTF.